The clone carrying this T cell receptor (beta chain) has a count of ten or more. The sample is drawn from a study of T cells in Graves' hyperthyroidism and ophthalmopathy. Amplified TCR beta CDR3 regions came from RNA transcripts. An initial round of RT-PCR targeting the TCR CDR3 relied on the HTBI primer set. MiXCR, run by TCRdb on the multiplex PCR reads, gives a single entry per CDR3 protein. The table lists a few hundred thousand distinct CDR3 sequences, 13% to 15% of them singletons. This CDR3 has 16 residues. The germline V gene encodes CDR1 LGHDT and CDR2 YNNKEL (reference sequence). The germline V and J ends were trimmed by 3 bases and 4 bases, with 16 bases remaining between them.

This rearrangement joins TRBV3-1 to TRBJ2-1; D assignment may be TRBD1 or TRBD2 (5 bases each). This TCR derives from a woman aged 45-59 years with Graves' hyperthyroidism that later progressed to Graves' ophthalmopathy. The sample comprised blood. CDR3 nucleotides: TGTGCCAGCAGCCACACTCGGGACCCCAAATACAATGAGCAGTTCTTC. It is translated as CASSHTRDPKYNEQFF.